The 18 T cell receptor beta chains below all came from one sample that was sequenced in a study of T-cell reconstitution after alpha-beta-depleted transplantation in children. The authors prepared the TCRbeta library with unique molecular identifiers. MiXCR, run by TCRdb on the PCR reads, gives a single entry per CDR3 protein. This table has nearly 400,000 distinct CDR3 sequences, over 20% appearing once. The sample in question was PBMCs from the stem cell graft donor, obtained from the stem cell graft. Source of these receptors: a human donor who donated a stem cell graft to a child with acute myeloid leukemia.

This clonotype was observed a few times. The chain combines TRBV28 with TRBJ2-3; 8 bases map to TRBD2. J gave up 2 bases and V 8 bases, and 6 bases lay outside the gene matches. This CDR3 comprises 14 residues. Germline V gene data show CDR1 as MDHEN and CDR2 as SYDVKM. For the CDR3, the DNA is TGTGCCAGCCTTATAGCGGGGTCCACAGATACGCAGTATTTT. It is translated as CASLIAGSTDTQYF.

The sample holds a few counts of this clonotype. The gene calls are TRBV29-1 and TRBJ2-7, with D unresolved. CDR1 is SQVTM and CDR2 is ANQGSEA in the germline V gene. The ends were cut back, 0 bases at V and 5 bases at J, with 11 bases in the middle. The CDR3 runs to 13 residues. CDR3 bases: TGCAGCGTTGAAGAAGCAGGTGAGGACGAGCAGTACTTC. As protein: CSVEEAGEDEQYF.

The rearrangement uses TRBV29-1 and TRBJ2-6; D not resolved. V was trimmed by 4 bases and J by 1 base, leaving 8 bases between them. Germline lookup yields CDR1 SQVTM and CDR2 ANQGSEA. CDR3 length: 14 residues. CDR3 nucleotides: TGCAGCGTTGGTTCAGTATCTGGGGCCAACGTCCTGACTTTC. Protein sequence: CSVGSVSGANVLTF.

This clonotype was counted ten times or more. This chain links TRBV20-1 with TRBJ2-1, with a tentative D call TRBD1 (5 bases). Germline V gene lookup returns CDR1 DFQATT and CDR2 SNEGSKA (reference sequence). The CDR3 is made up of 13 amino acids. Trimming took 2 bases from V and 5 from J, leaving 10 bases between them. In nucleotides, the CDR3 is TGCAGTGCTAGATGGGGCGGAGACAATGAGCAGTTCTTC. Its protein is CSARWGGDNEQFF.

The table lists this clonotype with many counts. The chain recombines TRBV20-1 with TRBJ2-7; TRBD2 matches at 7 bases. This CDR3 spans 18 amino acids. Trimming took 4 bases from V and 3 from J; bases not matched to a gene: 21. The germline V gene encodes CDR1 DFQATT and CDR2 SNEGSKA (reference sequence). The CDR3 region has the DNA TGCAGTGCTAATGGCAACTACGGCGAGCGGGGTAATATCTACGAGCAGTACTTC. Protein: CSANGNYGERGNIYEQYF.

The chain carries TRBV20-1 and TRBJ1-1; D call uncertain. The CDR3 has 14 amino acids. The V end was cut by 2 bases, the J end by 5 bases, with 15 bases between. Per germline, CDR1 DFQATT and CDR2 SNEGSKA (reference sequence). The CDR3 DNA is TGCAGTGCTAGATTGGGCAGTCCGAAGACTGAAGCTTTCTTT. It translates to CSARLGSPKTEAFF.

J is TRBJ2-7 and V is TRBV5-1, with D perhaps matching TRBD2 (6 bases). The germline gives CDR1 SGHRS, CDR2 YFSETQ. The CDR3 is 15 amino acids. The V end lost 4 bases, the J end lost 0 bases, and 14 bases lay between the germline ends. CDR3 sequence: CASSPWEADSYEQYF. Here the CDR3 DNA reads TGCGCCAGCAGCCCCTGGGAGGCAGACTCCTACGAGCAGTACTTC.

In this sample, this clonotype turned up a few times. The V call is TRBV29-1, the J call TRBJ2-2, with TRBD1 as a possible D gene (5 bases). The length of the CDR3 is 15 residues. CDR1 and CDR2 from the germline V gene are SQVTM and ANQGSEA. The ends were cut back, 6 bases at V and 5 bases at J, with 19 bases in the middle. The DNA for the CDR3 is TGCAGCGTCCTTGGGGCCCGTTTGGAGACCGGGGAGCTGTTTTTT. Translating gives CSVLGARLETGELFF.

This clonotype was observed a few times. The rearrangement uses TRBV4-1 and TRBJ2-7, with unresolved D. CDR1 MGHRA and CDR2 YSYEKL come from the germline V gene. Trimming shortened V by 4 bases and J by 3 bases, and 19 bases separated the two germline ends. The length of the CDR3 is 16 residues. Written as DNA, the CDR3 is TGCGCCAGCAGCCCCCGTTTGTACGAGGACGGCTACGAGCAGTACTTC. This gives the protein CASSPRLYEDGYEQYF.

The chain links TRBV4-3 to TRBJ2-7; TRBD1 aligns across 12 bases. V lost 5 bases to trimming and J lost 3 bases; unmatched junction nucleotides: 5. Germline assignment: CDR1 LGHNA and CDR2 YSLEER. CDR3 length equals 15 residues. The DNA of the CDR3 is TGCGCCAGCAGCGGCCGGGACAGGGGGCACTACGAGCAGTACTTC. Its protein is CASSGRDRGHYEQYF.

The chain employs TRBV7-7 and TRBJ2-1, with 7 bases matching TRBD2. This CDR3 is built from 13 residues. V shed 5 bases and J 9 bases; nucleotides not matched to a gene: 7. CDR1 and CDR2 (germline): SSHAT, FNYEAQ (reference sequence). This chain's CDR3 is CASSRGVDLEQFF. The CDR3 region has the DNA TGTGCCAGCAGCCGGGGGGTAGACCTTGAGCAGTTCTTC.

The genes are TRBV28 and TRBJ1-1; D is perhaps TRBD1 (5 bases). Between the trimmed V and J ends, which lost 4 bases and 4 bases, there was a span of 16 bases. Germline V gene data show CDR1 as MDHEN and CDR2 as SYDVKM. The CDR3 length is 15 residues. In nucleotides, the CDR3 is TGTGCCAGCAGTTCTATAGGGAGGGGACGCACTGAAGCTTTCTTT. Amino acids: CASSSIGRGRTEAFF.

This clonotype was seen ten or more times. This sequence joins TRBV10-3 and TRBJ1-1; no firm D call. CDR1 is ENHRY and CDR2 is SYGVKD in the germline V gene. With 10 bases removed from V and 4 bases from J, the gap between germline ends came to 16 bases. The CDR3 has 13 residues. The CDR3 DNA is TGTGCCAGTCGACCTGTAGCGGTCACTGAAGCTTTCTTT. Protein sequence: CASRPVAVTEAFF.

CDR3 DNA sequence: TGTGCCAGCAGCTTTCGAAGGCAGAACACTGAAGCTTTCTTT. Its translation: CASSFRRQNTEAFF. This chain joins TRBV12-3 or TRBV12-4 and TRBJ1-1, with D hard to call. With 6 bases removed from V and 1 base from J, the gap between germline ends came to 12 bases. This CDR3 is 14 amino acids long.

The CDR3 protein is CASSLNGDGGTGELFF. In DNA, the CDR3 is TGCGCCAGCAGCTTGAATGGTGACGGGGGCACCGGGGAGCTGTTTTTT. V gene TRBV5-1 combines with J gene TRBJ2-2; a weak D match, TRBD2 (6 bases). CDR1 and CDR2 from the germline V gene are SGHRS and YFSETQ. Trimming took 1 base from V and 4 from J, leaving 14 bases between them. The CDR3 consists of 16 residues.

This chain connects TRBV7-2 to TRBJ2-5; D call uncertain. V was shortened by 4 bases and J by 2 bases, with 11 bases between the two germline ends. From germline, CDR1 is SGHTA and CDR2 FQGNSA. This CDR3 spans 14 amino acids. The CDR3 region has the DNA TGTGCCAGCAGCTACCCAGTTGGGCAAGAGACCCAGTACTTC. Translation gives CASSYPVGQETQYF.

The V gene is TRBV5-6, the J gene TRBJ2-1, with TRBD2 matching over 12 bases. J lost 6 bases, V lost 5 bases, and 9 bases had no gene match. Per germline, CDR1 SGHDT and CDR2 YYEEEE. The CDR3 extends over 16 amino acids. Here the CDR3 DNA reads TGTGCCAGCAGTGCCCCGGGACTAGCGGGTATCAATGAGCAGTTCTTC. It codes for CASSAPGLAGINEQFF.

This chain joins TRBV7-2 and TRBJ1-1; 9 bases line up with TRBD1. CDR1 and CDR2 from the germline V gene are SGHTA and FQGNSA. The CDR3 covers 14 residues. V was pared by 5 bases and J by 7 bases, with 8 bases of the junction left unmatched. The CDR3 DNA follows: TGTGCCAGCAGCCAGAACAGGGGGCTGGATGAAGCTTTCTTT. Amino acid sequence: CASSQNRGLDEAFF.